Listed below are T cell receptor beta chains from one sample, sequenced in a study of cytomegalovirus exposure and HLA in healthy donors. Clones were sequenced by immunoSEQ multiplex PCR, and TCRdb holds only the in-frame ones, with some missing. The sample has hundreds of thousands of clones, 86% seen once; the top ten hold over 0.75%. The sample taken for sequencing was PBMCs. These receptors came from a woman in her late teens or twenties in good health and CMV-seronegative. Both conserved end residues are part of each CDR3. The D gene is left open where the match is weak. A clone size is listed for some rows: how often the clone was seen (once, few, many), or a class if it is expanded.

clone size,D gene,V gene,J gene,CDR3 DNA,CDR3 protein
-,-,TRBV5-1,TRBJ1-1,TGCGCCAGCAGCTTGGCAGGAAGCAGGGACACTGAAGCTTTCTTT,CASSLAGSRDTEAFF
once,TRBD2,TRBV6-1,TRBJ2-1,TGTGCCAGCAGCGGACTAGGCCACAATGAGCAGTTCTTC,CASSGLGHNEQFF
-,TRBD2,TRBV6-5,TRBJ2-5,TGTGCCAGCAGCTGGACTAGCGGGGGGGGAGAGACCCAGTACTTC,CASSWTSGGGETQYF
many,-,TRBV11-2,TRBJ2-2,TGTGCCAGCAGACCCTCGGAGTGGCGGGAGAACACCGGGGAGCTGTTTTTT,CASRPSEWRENTGELFF
-,TRBD1,TRBV5-1,TRBJ1-4,TGCGCCAGCAGCTTGCAACCAGGGGGTAATGAAAAACTGTTTTTT,CASSLQPGGNEKLFF
-,TRBD1,TRBV19,TRBJ2-5,TGTGCCAGTAGTCCCGGGACAGGGACTCAAGAGACCCAGTACTTC,CASSPGTGTQETQYF
-,TRBD1,TRBV28,TRBJ1-4,TGTGCCAGCAGTTTAGGCCACAGGGGTGGGCCTCAAATCCTGTTTTTT,CASSLGHRGGPQILFF
-,TRBD1,TRBV15,TRBJ1-1,TGTGCCACCAGCAGTGCGACAGGGAAGAACACTGAAGCTTTCTTT,CATSSATGKNTEAFF
-,-,TRBV5-4,TRBJ2-7,TGTGCCAGCAGCTTGAAGCCGCTCTCCTACGAGCAGTACTTC,CASSLKPLSYEQYF
-,TRBD1,TRBV28,TRBJ2-7,TGTGCCAGCAGTCCTACAGGGGGGTACGAGCAGTACTTC,CASSPTGGYEQYF
-,-,TRBV4-1,TRBJ1-1,TGCGCCAGCAGCCAAGCTCGACAGCCCTTGAACACTGAAGCTTTCTTT,CASSQARQPLNTEAFF
-,-,TRBV4-1,TRBJ1-1,TGCGCCAGCAGCCAAGAAACGGGAGTGAACACTGAAGCTTTCTTT,CASSQETGVNTEAFF
few,-,TRBV2,TRBJ2-7,TGTGCCAGCAGCGAGGGCCCCAACTACGAGCAGTACTTC,CASSEGPNYEQYF
-,TRBD2,TRBV4-1,TRBJ2-5,TGCGCCAGCAGCCAAGAACCGACTAGCGGGACCCTTCCGCAAGAGACCCAGTACTTC,CASSQEPTSGTLPQETQYF
-,-,TRBV5-1,TRBJ1-1,TGCGCCAGCAGCTTGGCCGCGGGAAACACTGAAGCTTTCTTT,CASSLAAGNTEAFF
few,TRBD1,TRBV19,TRBJ1-5,TGTGCCAGTAGTCCAGGGACAGTTAGCAATCAGCCCCAGCATTTT,CASSPGTVSNQPQHF
-,TRBD2,TRBV5-1,TRBJ2-1,TGCGCCAGCAGCTTGTTGCTAGCGGGAAACAATGAGCAGTTCTTC,CASSLLLAGNNEQFF
-,-,TRBV5-6,TRBJ1-6,TGTGCCAGCAGCTTGTTGGGGGGCTCCTATAATTCACCCCTCCACTTT,CASSLLGGSYNSPLHF
-,TRBD1,TRBV30,TRBJ1-5,TGTGCCTGGAGTCGGGACAGGGGAAAGGTCGGTCAGCCCCAGCATTTT,CAWSRDRGKVGQPQHF
-,TRBD2,TRBV25-1,TRBJ2-3,TGTGCCAGCAGTGAATTATCGACTAGCGGGAATAGAGATACGCAGTATTTT,CASSELSTSGNRDTQYF
-,-,TRBV28,TRBJ2-7,TGTGCCAGCAGTCTAGCCTACGAGCAGTACTTC,CASSLAYEQYF
-,-,TRBV10-1,TRBJ2-5,TGCGCCAGCAGCCCCCTTGGCGGACAAGAGACCCAGTACTTC,CASSPLGGQETQYF
-,-,TRBV29-1,TRBJ2-1,TGCAGCGTTGATCCCCCGAATGAGCAGTTCTTC,CSVDPPNEQFF
-,TRBD1,TRBV6-6,TRBJ2-5,TGTGCCAGCAGCGGTAGACAGGGGGCCCAAGAGACCCAGTACTTC,CASSGRQGAQETQYF
-,TRBD1,TRBV6-1,TRBJ1-1,TGTGCCAGCAGTACAACAGGGGCCCCTGAAGCTTTCTTT,CASSTTGAPEAFF
-,TRBD2,TRBV6-4,TRBJ2-1,TGTGCCAGCAGTGTCGGGACTAGCGTCAATGAGCAGTTCTTC,CASSVGTSVNEQFF
-,TRBD2,TRBV6-1,TRBJ2-7,TGTGCCAGCAGCGGGACTACGGCCTACGAGCAGTACTTC,CASSGTTAYEQYF